The 8 T cell receptor beta chains listed next were all sequenced from one sample in a study of Graves' ophthalmopathy and Graves' hyperthyroidism. Beta-chain TCR CDR3 regions were amplified from RNA transcripts. The first-round RT-PCR employed HTBI primers together with the Qiagen OneStep RT-PCR kit. A multiplex PCR was then performed as the second round. TCRdb ran MiXCR on the multiplex PCR reads and lists one entry per CDR3 protein. Seen here are about 370,000 distinct CDR3 sequences, approximately 18% observed once, and the top ten hold roughly 2.4%. Sequenced material: peripheral blood. These receptors all stem from an adult woman with stable Graves' hyperthyroidism.

The sample holds many counts of this clonotype. This sequence joins TRBV11-2 and TRBJ2-2; D is possibly TRBD1 or TRBD2 (7 bases each). This CDR3 is 16 amino acids long. Germline CDR1 SGHAT, CDR2 FQNNGV. The CDR3 loop is CASSGGGLRFTGELFF. In DNA form, the CDR3 reads TGTGCTTCGTCAGGGGGAGGGCTAAGGTTCACCGGGGAGCTGTTTTTT.

The V and J genes are TRBV27 and TRBJ2-2; D remains unclear. Looked up from germline, CDR1 is MNHEY and CDR2 is SMNVEV (reference sequence). This CDR3 is built from 12 residues. Trimming took 6 bases from V and 9 from J, leaving 11 bases between them. The CDR3 DNA follows: TGTGCCAGCAGCGCGGAGACCCGGGAGCTGTTTTTT. Translation gives CASSAETRELFF.

The sample holds many counts of this clonotype. The chain recombines TRBV13 with TRBJ2-5; TRBD2 agrees at 14 bases. This CDR3 spans 16 amino acids. The V gene's germline CDR1 is PRHDT and CDR2 FYEKMQ (reference sequence). V gave up 4 bases and J gave up 2 bases; unmatched junction bases: 3. The CDR3: CASSSGTSGRQETQYF. In nucleotides, the CDR3 is TGTGCCAGCAGCTCGGGGACTAGCGGGAGACAAGAGACCCAGTACTTC.

This chain links TRBV7-8 with TRBJ2-5, with TRBD2 matching over 12 bases. This CDR3 spans 19 amino acids. Germline loops: CDR1 SGHVS, CDR2 FQNEAQ. V lost 0 bases and J lost 1; bases outside the gene matches: 9. The DNA of the CDR3 is TGTGCCAGCAGCTTAGCGCTAGGACTAGCGGGGATTTCCCAAGAGACCCAGTACTTC. It is translated as CASSLALGLAGISQETQYF.

This sequence joins TRBV11-2 and TRBJ2-2; D is perhaps TRBD1 or TRBD2 (5 bases each). CDR1 and CDR2 (germline): SGHAT, FQNNGV. The V gene lost 6 bases and the J gene lost 4 bases, with 24 bases spanning the gap. CDR3 size: 18 residues. The CDR3 bases are TGTGCCAGCAGGACAACCCCGGGGCGAGGGAAGGTCACCGGGGAGCTGTTTTTT. Translation gives CASRTTPGRGKVTGELFF. The entire variable domain, with the rest obtained from reference TRBV11-2 and TRBJ2-2, is as follows: EAGVAQSPRYKIIEKRQSVAFWCNPISGHATLYWYQQILGQGPKLLIQFQNNGVVDDSQLPKDRFSAERLKGVDSTLKIQPAKLEDSAVYLCASRTTPGRGKVTGELFFGEGSRLTVL.

This clonotype came up many times. DNA of the CDR3: TGCGCCAGCAGCCAAGAGATTAGCTCCTACGAGCAGTACTTC. This encodes CASSQEISSYEQYF. This chain joins TRBV4-3 and TRBJ2-7; no firm D call. The CDR3 consists of 14 residues. Germline values: CDR1 LGHNA, CDR2 YSLEER. V was clipped by 0 bases and J by 0 bases, with 6 bases between them.

The chain carries TRBV7-3 and TRBJ1-5, with D perhaps matching TRBD1 (6 bases). Trimming took off 0 bases at V and 3 bases at J, with 21 bases between the two ends. In germline, CDR1 is SGHTA, CDR2 FQGTGA. This CDR3 is built from 19 residues. CDR3 sequence: CASSLTRPTTGPPNQPQHF. As DNA, the CDR3 is TGTGCCAGCAGCTTAACTAGGCCCACGACAGGCCCCCCCAATCAGCCCCAGCATTTT. Using reference TRBV7-3 and TRBJ1-5 for the parts outside the CDR3, the full variable domain is GAGVSQTPSNKVTEKGKYVELRCDPISGHTALYWYRQSLGQGPEFLIYFQGTGAADDSGLPNDRFFAVRPEGSVSTLKIQRTERGDSAVYLCASSLTRPTTGPPNQPQHFGDGTRLSIL.

This chain links TRBV12-3 or TRBV12-4 with TRBJ1-1, with TRBD1 as a possible D gene (6 bases). V lost 3 bases and J lost 1, with 15 bases in between. This CDR3 is 16 amino acids long. The CDR3 DNA reads as TGTGCCAGCAGTTTGCTCGAGGACAGTAGGAACACTGAAGCTTTCTTT. The encoded protein is CASSLLEDSRNTEAFF.